This TCR beta chain was sequenced for a study of PD-1 blockade in classical Hodgkin lymphoma. Each of the patients experienced relapse following autologous stem cell transplantation, and their brentuximab vedotin exposure differed. Clones were sequenced by immunoSEQ multiplex PCR, and TCRdb holds only the in-frame ones, with some missing. The sample lists 25,000 to 30,000 clones; approximately 67% were seen once. CDR3 length equals 15 residues. Germline CDR1 is SEHNR and CDR2 is FQNEAQ (reference sequence). V gave up 1 base and J gave up 3 bases; unmatched junction bases: 3. This sequence joins TRBV7-9 and TRBJ2-1; 7 bases align to TRBD1. The TCR was taken from a human donor with classical Hodgkin lymphoma. Material: peripheral blood mononuclear cells (PBMCs), obtained before the second cycle of nivolumab. The CDR3 coding sequence is TGTGCCAGCAGCTTAGGCCGACAGGGCTACAATGAGCAGTTCTTC. Amino acids: CASSLGRQGYNEQFF.